The 22 T cell receptor beta chains below were found in one sample sequenced in a study of T-cell memory formation after mild COVID-19. TCRdb ran MiXCR on the 5' RACE reads and lists one entry per CDR3 protein. The sample lists roughly 400,000 distinct CDR3 sequences; 16% were seen once. Material: PBMCs or a T cell subset sorted from them (not recorded which). Every receptor here comes from a man aged 18 to 30 who had mild COVID-19 (a few samples of this study predate the infection). Cell type and time point are not known.

V gene TRBV5-1 combines with J gene TRBJ2-7; tentative D call: TRBD1 (6 bases). Germline V gene lookup returns CDR1 SGHRS and CDR2 YFSETQ. Between the trimmed V and J ends, which lost 0 bases and 3 bases, there was a span of 10 bases. This CDR3 spans 14 amino acids. DNA of the CDR3: TGCGCCAGCAGCTTGGATCGGACAGACTACGAGCAGTACTTC. It encodes CASSLDRTDYEQYF.

The table lists this clonotype with a few counts. The genes are TRBV9 and TRBJ2-5; tentatively, D is TRBD1 or TRBD2 (6 bases each). CDR1 is SGDLS and CDR2 is YYNGEE in the germline V gene. The CDR3 runs 14 residues. V gave up 0 bases and J gave up 5 bases, with 11 bases separating them. CDR3 sequence (DNA): TGTGCCAGCAGCGTAGTAGGGGGGCGGGAGACCCAGTACTTC. Protein product: CASSVVGGRETQYF. Supplemented by reference TRBV9 and TRBJ2-5, the full variable domain reads DSGVTQTPKHLITATGQRVTLRCSPRSGDLSVYWYQQSLDQGLQFLIQYYNGEERAKGNILERFSAQQFPDLHSELNLSSLELGDSALYFCASSVVGGRETQYFGPGTRLLVL.

There are many counts of this clonotype. The chain couples TRBV5-6 to TRBJ2-3; 9 bases fit TRBD2. Germline V gives CDR1 SGHDT, CDR2 YYEEEE. The junction had 11 bases not matched to a gene; V was cut back by 1 base and J by 5 bases. CDR3 size: 17 residues. CDR3 bases: TGTGCCAGCAGCTTGATCGCGCTAGCGGGGTATAGAGATACGCAGTATTTT. This encodes CASSLIALAGYRDTQYF.

The V call is TRBV20-1, the J call TRBJ2-7; possibly TRBD2 for D (6 bases). The V end was cut by 5 bases, the J end by 1 base, with 12 bases between. Germline CDR1 DFQATT, CDR2 SNEGSKA (reference sequence). CDR3 length equals 13 residues. The chain's CDR3 is CSAFDGRSYEQYV. The CDR3, as DNA: TGCAGTGCTTTTGATGGGAGGTCCTACGAGCAGTACGTC.

This clonotype was seen at least ten times. This chain uses TRBV29-1 with TRBJ2-1, with a possible D match to TRBD1 (6 bases). The germline gives CDR1 SQVTM, CDR2 ANQGSEA. V was cut by 3 bases and J by 4 bases, with 10 bases left in between. This CDR3 contains 13 residues. The CDR3 bases are TGCAGCGTTGACCGGACAGCATACAATGAGCAGTTCTTC. It encodes CSVDRTAYNEQFF.

The genes are TRBV14 and TRBJ1-2; TRBD1 agrees at 8 bases. CDR3 length: 15 residues. Germline V gives CDR1 SGHDN, CDR2 FVKESK. Trimming cost V 4 bases and J 4 bases; bases outside gene matches: 8. The CDR3 nucleotides read TGTGCCAGCAGCCGGACAGGGTCCGTGCTCTATGGCTACACCTTC. This sequence encodes CASSRTGSVLYGYTF.

There are a few counts of this clonotype. The chain links TRBV4-3 to TRBJ2-2; 9 bases fit TRBD1. Germline loops: CDR1 LGHNA, CDR2 YSLEER. V shed 4 bases, J shed 4 bases, and the junction held 7 bases outside the gene matches. This CDR3 region has 16 residues. CDR3 amino acids: CASSRLDRGSTGELFF. CDR3 sequence (DNA): TGCGCCAGCAGCCGGCTGGACAGGGGTAGCACCGGGGAGCTGTTTTTT.

This clonotype was seen at least ten times. The chain combines TRBV20-1 with TRBJ2-5; TRBD1 matches 10 bases. The germline gives CDR1 DFQATT, CDR2 SNEGSKA (reference sequence). This CDR3 is 13 amino acids long. Germline trimming cut 4 bases from V and 6 bases from J; bases unmatched to any gene: 5. CDR3 amino acids: CSATGTGVKTQYF. The CDR3 coding sequence is TGCAGTGCTACCGGGACAGGGGTAAAGACCCAGTACTTC.

The V and J genes are TRBV4-3 and TRBJ2-1; 12 bases are shared with TRBD1. The CDR3 has 17 residues. V shed 2 bases and J 6 bases; nucleotides not matched to a gene: 8. Per the germline V gene, CDR1 is LGHNA and CDR2 is YSLEER. Here the CDR3 DNA reads TGCGCCAGCAGCCAAAGTATTGGGACAGGGGGCATCAATGAGCAGTTCTTC. It is translated as CASSQSIGTGGINEQFF.

This clonotype was seen once. The rearrangement uses TRBV28 and TRBJ1-6; 8 bases line up with TRBD1. Unmatched junction bases numbered 5, after V lost 4 bases and J lost 9 bases. CDR1 is MDHEN and CDR2 is SYDVKM in the germline V gene. This CDR3 spans 14 amino acids. The CDR3 is CASSSPGQVSPLHF. Here the CDR3 DNA reads TGTGCCAGCAGTTCGCCGGGACAGGTTTCACCCCTCCACTTT.

The V gene is TRBV18, the J gene TRBJ1-1; no definite D call. Per the germline V gene, CDR1 is KGHSH and CDR2 is LQKENI. V lost 3 bases, J lost 3 bases, and 14 bases lay in between. There are 15 residues in the CDR3. The CDR3 here is CASSPIPGEHTEAFF. CDR3 in DNA: TGTGCCAGCTCACCCATTCCCGGGGAACACACTGAAGCTTTCTTT.

This chain connects TRBV5-6 to TRBJ1-1, with unresolved D. Germline loops: CDR1 SGHDT, CDR2 YYEEEE. Trimming stripped 3 bases from V and 5 bases from J, with 14 bases between. This CDR3 contains 14 residues. The CDR3 reads CASSSDYQITEAFF. The CDR3 region has the DNA TGTGCCAGCAGCTCGGATTATCAAATAACTGAAGCTTTCTTT.

The chain joins TRBV9 to TRBJ2-1; 10 positions agree with TRBD1. This CDR3 region has 15 residues. Germline V lookup: CDR1 SGDLS, CDR2 YYNGEE. The V segment lost 3 bases and the J segment 10 bases; nucleotides outside the gene matches: 10. CDR3 amino acids: CASSDRQGARREQFF. In DNA form, the CDR3 reads TGTGCCAGCAGCGACCGACAGGGGGCAAGGCGCGAGCAGTTCTTC.

The chain couples TRBV15 to TRBJ1-5; D is undetermined. Germline V lookup: CDR1 LNHNV, CDR2 YYDKDF (reference sequence). The CDR3 length is 15 residues. V gave up 0 bases and J gave up 5 bases, with 11 bases separating them. The CDR3 loop is CATSRDRGVDQPQHF. The CDR3 region has the DNA TGTGCCACCAGCAGAGATCGGGGTGTAGATCAGCCCCAGCATTTT. The full variable domain, with the rest looked up from reference TRBV15 and TRBJ1-5, is DAMVIQNPRYQVTQFGKPVTLSCSQTLNHNVMYWYQQKSSQAPKLLFHYYDKDFNNEADTPDNFQSRRPNTSFCFLDIRSPGLGDTAMYLCATSRDRGVDQPQHFGDGTRLSIL.

This rearrangement joins TRBV28 to TRBJ1-4; 7 bases agree with TRBD1. Germline trimming cut 6 bases from V and 8 bases from J; bases unmatched to any gene: 15. Germline loops: CDR1 MDHEN, CDR2 SYDVKM. CDR3 size: 16 residues. Here the CDR3 DNA reads TGTGCCAGCAGGCGACTAGGGGGCGCGTCCGGGGAAAAACTGTTTTTT. Translating it yields CASRRLGGASGEKLFF.

This clonotype was counted between two and nine times. The gene calls are TRBV7-9 and TRBJ2-5; 7 positions agree with TRBD2. Germline lookup yields CDR1 SEHNR and CDR2 FQNEAQ (reference sequence). CDR3 length: 15 residues. Unmatched junction bases numbered 5, after V lost 3 bases and J lost 1 base. CDR3 region: CASSFGGLTQETQYF. CDR3 nucleotides: TGTGCCAGCAGCTTCGGGGGGTTAACCCAAGAGACCCAGTACTTC.

This clonotype occurred many times. V gene TRBV5-1 combines with J gene TRBJ2-2, with 10 nucleotides matching TRBD2. CDR1 is SGHRS and CDR2 is YFSETQ in the germline V gene. J gave up 1 base and V 4 bases, and 7 bases lay outside the gene matches. The CDR3 contains 17 residues. The CDR3 DNA is TGCGCCAGCAGCCAAGAGGGACTAGCGATGAACACCGGGGAGCTGTTTTTT. As protein: CASSQEGLAMNTGELFF.

This clonotype was detected a few times. This chain links TRBV10-1 with TRBJ2-2; D ambiguous. This CDR3 has 16 amino acids. Germline V lookup: CDR1 WNHNN, CDR2 SYGVQD (reference sequence). Trimming shortened V by 2 bases and J by 3 bases, and 13 bases separated the two germline ends. Here the CDR3 DNA reads TGCGCCAGCAGTGAGGCAGTAAGCACTGACACCGGGGAGCTGTTTTTT. Its translation: CASSEAVSTDTGELFF.

The V call is TRBV4-1, the J call TRBJ2-3; D is unclear. Trimming left V 4 bases short and J 0 bases short, with 8 bases between. The CDR3 covers 14 residues. From germline, CDR1 is MGHRA and CDR2 YSYEKL. CDR3 nucleotide sequence: TGCGCCAGCAGCCTTATACAGAGCACAGATACGCAGTATTTT. It translates to CASSLIQSTDTQYF.

The sample holds many counts of this clonotype. The gene calls are TRBV5-1 and TRBJ2-3; perhaps TRBD2 as D (5 bases). The CDR3 length is 14 residues. Trimming took off 1 base at V and 6 bases at J, with 12 bases between the two ends. Germline CDR1 reads SGHRS; CDR2 reads YFSETQ. Here the CDR3 DNA reads TGCGCCAGCAGCTTGAATAGCGTTGGGGATACGCAGTATTTT. Protein sequence: CASSLNSVGDTQYF. Complete variable domain (other parts from reference TRBV5-1 and TRBJ2-3): KAGVTQTPRYLIKTRGQQVTLSCSPISGHRSVSWYQQTPGQGLQFLFEYFSETQRNKGNFPGRFSGRQFSNSRSEMNVSTLELGDSALYLCASSLNSVGDTQYFGPGTRLTVL.

V is TRBV3-1 and J is TRBJ2-1, with 10 bases matching TRBD1. The germline V gene encodes CDR1 LGHDT and CDR2 YNNKEL (reference sequence). The J segment lost 1 base and the V segment lost 3 bases, leaving 6 bases of the junction unmatched. This CDR3 contains 17 residues. The CDR3 spells CASSHRGQGLSYNEQFF. In DNA form, the CDR3 reads TGTGCCAGCAGCCACCGGGGACAGGGGTTATCCTACAATGAGCAGTTCTTC.

This clonotype was seen a handful of times. V is TRBV11-1 and J is TRBJ2-1, with TRBD2 as a possible D gene (6 bases). The CDR3 is 14 residues long. Per germline, CDR1 SGHAT and CDR2 FQDESV (reference sequence). Trimming took off 8 bases at V and 5 bases at J, with 16 bases between the two ends. The CDR3 DNA is TGTGCCAGCCGGTTTTGGGGGGAGAACAATGAGCAGTTCTTC. Its translation is CASRFWGENNEQFF. The complete variable domain, with remaining parts taken from reference TRBV11-1 and TRBJ2-1, reads EAEVAQSPRYKITEKSQAVAFWCDPISGHATLYWYRQILGQGPELLVQFQDESVVDDSQLPKDRFSAERLKGVDSTLKIQPAELGDSAMYLCASRFWGENNEQFFGPGTRLTVL.